The TCR beta chain described here comes from a study of graft-versus-host responses after intestinal transplantation. V was clipped by 1 base and J by 0 bases, with 12 bases between them. Germline-derived CDR1 and CDR2 are SGHTA and FQGNSA. This CDR3 contains 16 residues. On this clone: No antigen is known for it.

Generated by immunoSEQ multiplex PCR, the TCRdb table keeps only in-frame clones and is missing some. Among tens of thousands of clones listed, roughly four fifths were seen once. This sequence was found in a human donor who received an intestinal transplant. The V and J genes are TRBV7-2 and TRBJ2-5; no clear D. Sequenced material: unstimulated CD8+ T cells sorted from spleen or lymph node cells, taken before intestinal transplant. The CDR3 region has the DNA TGTGCCAGCAGCTTAGAGGGCCTAGTTAACCAAGAGACCCAGTACTTC. Translating it yields CASSLEGLVNQETQYF.